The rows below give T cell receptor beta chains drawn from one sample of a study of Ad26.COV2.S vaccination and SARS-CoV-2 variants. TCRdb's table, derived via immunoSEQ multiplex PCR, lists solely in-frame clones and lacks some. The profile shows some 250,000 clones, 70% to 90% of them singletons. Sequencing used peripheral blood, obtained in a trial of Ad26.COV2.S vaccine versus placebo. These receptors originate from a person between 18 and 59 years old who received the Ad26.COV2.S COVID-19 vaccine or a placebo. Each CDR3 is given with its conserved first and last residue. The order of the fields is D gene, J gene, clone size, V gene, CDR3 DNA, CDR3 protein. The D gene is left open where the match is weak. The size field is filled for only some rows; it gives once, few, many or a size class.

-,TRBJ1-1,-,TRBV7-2,TGTGCCAGCAGCTTAGTGGCAGGAGTGAACACTGAAGCTTTCTTT,CASSLVAGVNTEAFF
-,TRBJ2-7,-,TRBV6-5,TGTGCCAGCAGCCTCTTGTCCCCGGCCTACGAGCAGTACTTC,CASSLLSPAYEQYF
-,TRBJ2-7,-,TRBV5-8,TGTGCCAGCAGCTTATCTGGTCGAGGGCAGTACTTC,CASSLSGRGQYF
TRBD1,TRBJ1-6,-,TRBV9,TGTGCCAGCAGCGTTTCCGGGACAGGCGATTCACCCCTCCACTTT,CASSVSGTGDSPLHF
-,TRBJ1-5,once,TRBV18,TGTGCCAGCTCACCAGGACAGCATAGCAATCAGCCCCAGCATTTT,CASSPGQHSNQPQHF
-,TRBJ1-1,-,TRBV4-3,TGCGCCAGCAGGCGAAGAGGTGAGGAGCTGAACACTGAAGCTTTCTTT,CASRRRGEELNTEAFF
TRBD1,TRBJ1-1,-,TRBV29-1,TGCAGCGTTGAACGACAACCGGGACAGGGGGACACTGAAGCTTTCTTT,CSVERQPGQGDTEAFF
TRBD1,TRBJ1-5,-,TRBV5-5,TGTGCCAGCAGCCGGACAGGGGGAAATCAGCCCCAGCATTTT,CASSRTGGNQPQHF
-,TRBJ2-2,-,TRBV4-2,TGTGCCAGCAGCCAAGATGGGGTCGGGGCGGCCGCGAACACCGGGGAGCTGTTTTTT,CASSQDGVGAAANTGELFF
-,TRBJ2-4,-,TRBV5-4,TGTGCCAGCAGCCCCGGACTGCTTCAAAACATTCAGTACTTC,CASSPGLLQNIQYF
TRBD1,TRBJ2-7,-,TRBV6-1,TGTGCCAGCAGTGCACGGGGACAGGGAAGGTTTAGCGAGCAGTACTTC,CASSARGQGRFSEQYF
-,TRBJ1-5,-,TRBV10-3,TGTGCCATCAGTGAGTCAACCCTGACGGCACAGCCCCAGCATTTT,CAISESTLTAQPQHF
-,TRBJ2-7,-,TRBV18,TGTGCCAGCTCACCACTGACGGGGGTTTTGAGGGGGAACGAGCAGTACTTC,CASSPLTGVLRGNEQYF
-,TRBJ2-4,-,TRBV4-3,TGCGCCAGCAGCCAAGGGACCCAAGGGGACATTCAGTACTTC,CASSQGTQGDIQYF
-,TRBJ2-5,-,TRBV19,TGTGCCAGTAGTACCCTCGGGACGAGCGGGACCCAGTACTTC,CASSTLGTSGTQYF
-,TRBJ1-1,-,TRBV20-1,TGCAGTGCTAGTTTACGCGCGGTCGCGGGGTCAAGGGGGAACACTGAAGCTTTCTTT,CSASLRAVAGSRGNTEAFF
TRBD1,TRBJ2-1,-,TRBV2,TGTGCCAGCAGTGAGGGCCCTTGGACAGGCATCAATGAGCAGTTCTTC,CASSEGPWTGINEQFF
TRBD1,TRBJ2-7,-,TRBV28,TGTGCCAGCAGAGGACAGGGGCGATCCTACGAGCAGTACTTC,CASRGQGRSYEQYF
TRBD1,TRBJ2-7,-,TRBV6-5,TGTGCCAGCAGACCCGGGACAGGTTACTACGAGCAGTACTTC,CASRPGTGYYEQYF
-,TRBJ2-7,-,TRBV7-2,TGTGCCAGCAGCTTGGCGGAGGGGGGATACTACGAGCAGTACTTC,CASSLAEGGYYEQYF
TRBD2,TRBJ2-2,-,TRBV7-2,TGTGCCAGCAGCTTACTGAACGGGGGGGCCGGCGGGGAGCTGTTTTTT,CASSLLNGGAGGELFF
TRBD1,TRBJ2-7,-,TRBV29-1,TGCAGCGTTGTGAGACAGGGGCCCTACGAGCAGTACTTC,CSVVRQGPYEQYF